This T cell receptor (beta chain) was captured in a study of naive and memory T cell subsets. After the first PCR, alpha and beta chain libraries were processed separately. The beta constant-region primer was an equimolar mix of two oligonucleotides covering TRBC1 and TRBC2. MiXCR was run by TCRdb on the UMI-ligation and nested PCR reads, yielding one entry per CDR3 protein. The sample holds more than 25,000 distinct CDR3 sequences, around 10% seen once. The V gene end was trimmed by 4 bases and the J gene end by 4 bases; junction bases not matched to a gene: 7. The CDR3 is made up of 17 amino acids. Germline V gives CDR1 SGHTA, CDR2 FQGNSA.

The J gene is TRBJ2-3, the V gene TRBV7-2; 14 bases are shared with TRBD2. The receptor's source is a human donor in good health. The sequenced material came from effector memory CD4+ T cells from blood. Noted subset: effector memory, CD45RA- CD27-. CDR3 sequence reads: CASSSPGTSGRADTQYF. CDR3 DNA sequence: TGTGCCAGCAGCTCCCCCGGGACTAGCGGGAGAGCAGATACGCAGTATTTT.